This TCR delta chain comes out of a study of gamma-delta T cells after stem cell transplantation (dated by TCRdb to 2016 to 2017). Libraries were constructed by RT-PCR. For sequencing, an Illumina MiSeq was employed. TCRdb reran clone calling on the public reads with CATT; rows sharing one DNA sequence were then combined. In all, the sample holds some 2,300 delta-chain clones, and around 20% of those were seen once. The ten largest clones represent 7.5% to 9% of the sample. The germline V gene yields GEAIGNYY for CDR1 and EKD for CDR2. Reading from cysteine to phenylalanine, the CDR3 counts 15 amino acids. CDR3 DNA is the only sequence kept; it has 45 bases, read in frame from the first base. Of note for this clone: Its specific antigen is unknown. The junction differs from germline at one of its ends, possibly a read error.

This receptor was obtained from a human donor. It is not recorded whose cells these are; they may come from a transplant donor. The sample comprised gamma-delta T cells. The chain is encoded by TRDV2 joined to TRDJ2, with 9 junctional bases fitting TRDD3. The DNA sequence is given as TGTGCCTGTGACCGGCTGGGGGATTTGACAACACAACTCTTCTTT. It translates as CACDRLGDLTTQLFF.